This T cell receptor beta chain was identified in a study of siplizumab effects on memory and regulatory T cells. Points from the study as a whole: The drug siplizumab significantly decreased the alloreactive sequences that could be traced to unstimulated CD4+ memory cells. To unstimulated subsets, only a minor fraction of alloreactive clones could be mapped.

Trimming shortened V by 4 bases and J by 8 bases, and 21 bases separated the two germline ends. The CDR3 loop spans 15 amino acids. Germline values: CDR1 SGHRS, CDR2 YFSETQ. With respect to this clone: Its antigen is unknown.

The repertoire was sequenced with immunoSEQ multiplex PCR; TCRdb's copy has only in-frame clones and lacks some. There are roughly 50,000 clones in the sample; about 88% occur only once, and 0.35% lies in the top ten. This chain uses TRBV5-1 with TRBJ1-2; D is possibly TRBD1 (5 bases). The source is a human donor in good health. Sequencing used naive CD8+ T cells sorted from blood. DNA for the CDR3: TGCGCCAGCAGCCAAATTACAGGTTATCGGATGGGCTACACCTTC. Its translation is CASSQITGYRMGYTF.